The 29 T cell receptor beta chains given below trace back to one sample, sequenced in a study of radiotherapy plus CTLA-4 blockade in lung cancer. Profiling relied on immunoSEQ multiplex PCR, and the TCRdb table lists in-frame clones only, not all of them. The sample lists approximately 97,000 clones, 83% occurring once. The sample was peripheral blood, taken from a patient treated with radiotherapy plus ipilimumab. The receptors derive from a human donor with non-small cell lung cancer who had stable disease on radiotherapy plus ipilimumab.

The rearrangement joins TRBV7-2 to TRBJ1-3, with D maybe TRBD1 (6 bases). V lost 2 bases, J lost 1 base, and 15 bases lay in between. Germline V gene lookup returns CDR1 SGHTA and CDR2 FQGNSA. The CDR3 length is 17 residues. The CDR3 DNA reads TGTGCCAGCAGCTTAACCGGGGGCGCGTTATCTGGAAACACCATATATTTT. This gives the protein CASSLTGGALSGNTIYF. The full variable domain, in which reference TRBV7-2 and TRBJ1-3 provide the parts outside the CDR3, is GAGVSQSPSNKVTEKGKDVELRCDPISGHTALYWYRQSLGQGLEFLIYFQGNSAPDKSGLPSDRFSAERTGGSVSTLTIQRTQQEDSAVYLCASSLTGGALSGNTIYFGEGSWLTVV.

This clone was counted only a few times. At the DNA level, this CDR3 is encoded by other sequences in the same sample as well. The V and J genes are TRBV11-3 and TRBJ2-7, with D possibly matching TRBD2 (6 bases). Germline-derived CDR1 and CDR2 are SGHNT and YENEEA. Trimming pared 5 bases from V and 3 bases from J, leaving 11 bases between. This CDR3 contains 13 residues. CDR3 nucleotide sequence: TGTGCCAGCAGCCGCGGAGGGAACTACGAGCAGTACTTC. Protein product: CASSRGGNYEQYF.

The chain uses TRBV10-2 and TRBJ1-6; perhaps TRBD1 as D (6 bases). The V end was cut by 1 base, the J end by 6 bases, with 13 bases between. The length of the CDR3 is 16 residues. CDR1 and CDR2 (germline): WSHSY, SAAADI. The CDR3 reads CASSEWGAVSNSPLHF. CDR3 coding DNA: TGCGCCAGCAGTGAGTGGGGGGCCGTAAGTAATTCACCCCTCCACTTT.

This clone was recorded once. The V gene is TRBV2, the J gene TRBJ1-2, with TRBD1 matching over 8 bases. The CDR3 length is 13 residues. V was clipped by 6 bases and J by 1 base; unmatched bases: 1. From germline, CDR1 is SNHLY and CDR2 FYNNEI. In nucleotides, the CDR3 is TGTGCCAGCAGAGGACAGGGTAACTATGGCTACACCTTC. This codes for CASRGQGNYGYTF.

V and J are TRBV7-6 and TRBJ1-6, with D possibly being TRBD1 (5 bases). This CDR3 has 14 residues. Germline loops: CDR1 SGHVS, CDR2 FNYEAQ. With 2 bases removed from V and 8 bases from J, the gap between germline ends came to 10 bases. The chain's CDR3 is CASSLRDGYSPLHF. The CDR3 coding sequence is TGTGCCAGCAGCTTAAGGGACGGGTATTCACCCCTCCACTTT.

V and J are TRBV4-2 and TRBJ1-2; TRBD1 matches at 7 bases. Germline V gene lookup returns CDR1 LGHNA and CDR2 YNFKEQ. V lost 0 bases, J lost 8 bases, and 9 bases stayed unmatched. The CDR3 length is 15 residues. The CDR3 DNA is TGTGCCAGCAGCCAAGAGATTAGACAGGGTTGGGGCTACACCTTC. This encodes CASSQEIRQGWGYTF.

The V and J genes are TRBV7-9 and TRBJ2-1, with TRBD2 matching over 11 bases. Per the germline V gene, CDR1 is SEHNR and CDR2 is FQNEAQ (reference sequence). This CDR3 contains 19 residues. V dropped 2 bases and J dropped 11; count of bases not matched to a gene: 20. CDR3 nucleotide sequence: TGTGCCAGCAGCTTAACGGCTAGCGGGGGGATGCCCCCGCGGGTTAAGCAGTTCTTC. Translating it yields CASSLTASGGMPPRVKQFF.

This clone was seen just once. This chain links TRBV9 with TRBJ1-1, with D perhaps matching TRBD1 (5 bases). Germline V gene sequence: CDR1 SGDLS, CDR2 YYNGEE. This CDR3 comprises 15 residues. Trimming took off 3 bases at V and 2 bases at J, with 14 bases between the two ends. DNA for the CDR3: TGTGCCAGCAGCGGATCGGACAACATCAACACTGAAGCTTTCTTT. Encoded protein: CASSGSDNINTEAFF.

The chain uses TRBV9 and TRBJ2-1; no clear D gene. Germline V lookup: CDR1 SGDLS, CDR2 YYNGEE. The V gene lost 0 bases and the J gene lost 9 bases, with 10 bases spanning the gap. The CDR3 loop spans 13 amino acids. CDR3 sequence: CASSVGPRPEQFF. The DNA for the CDR3 is TGTGCCAGCAGCGTAGGGCCCCGACCTGAGCAGTTCTTC.

The gene calls are TRBV19 and TRBJ2-2; tentatively, D is TRBD2 (7 bases). This CDR3 has 15 amino acids. Looked up from germline, CDR1 is LNHDA and CDR2 is SQIVND (reference sequence). Trimming shortened V by 1 base and J by 5 bases, and 11 bases separated the two germline ends. CDR3 loop: CASSIGTAGTGELFF. Here the CDR3 DNA reads TGTGCCAGTAGTATAGGGACAGCGGGGACCGGGGAGCTGTTTTTT.

The gene calls are TRBV9 and TRBJ1-1; D gene uncertain. The germline V gene has CDR1 SGDLS and CDR2 YYNGEE. The CDR3 runs to 12 residues. Between the trimmed V and J ends, which lost 0 bases and 8 bases, there was a span of 8 bases. The CDR3 nucleotides are TGTGCCAGCAGCGTAGGAGGAGGGGAAGCTTTCTTT. It specifies CASSVGGGEAFF.

The chain recombines TRBV7-9 with TRBJ2-7, with TRBD1 matching over 7 bases. This CDR3 contains 15 residues. V gave up 7 bases and J gave up 4 bases; unmatched junction bases: 13. Germline V gene lookup returns CDR1 SEHNR and CDR2 FQNEAQ (reference sequence). CDR3 protein: CASNRLQGKGYEQYF. The CDR3 region has the DNA TGTGCCAGCAACCGATTACAGGGGAAGGGTTACGAGCAGTACTTC.

The sample holds a few counts of this clone. The chain couples TRBV4-1 to TRBJ1-6; D not resolved. The CDR3 contains 17 residues. Germline V gene sequence: CDR1 MGHRA, CDR2 YSYEKL. V was cut by 6 bases and J by 6 bases, with 21 bases left in between. The DNA for the CDR3 is TGCGCCAGCAGACTAAGTTCGGAGGGATCGGCTAATTCACCCCTCCACTTT. This gives the protein CASRLSSEGSANSPLHF.

The J gene is TRBJ2-7, the V gene TRBV7-2, with D unclear. The CDR3 runs 11 residues. Per the germline V gene, CDR1 is SGHTA and CDR2 is FQGNSA. V lost 1 base and J lost 5, with 3 bases in between. Here the CDR3 DNA reads TGTGCCAGCAGCTTAGTTCACGAGCAGTACTTC. It codes for CASSLVHEQYF.

The chain uses TRBV7-2 and TRBJ2-3, with TRBD1 matching 8 bases. Germline V gene lookup returns CDR1 SGHTA and CDR2 FQGNSA. The CDR3 is made up of 14 amino acids. Losses at the gene ends were 6 bases for V and 4 bases for J; bases not matched to a gene: 6. DNA for the CDR3: TGTGCCAGCAGACCCCCGACAGGGGCAGATACGCAGTATTTT. This gives the protein CASRPPTGADTQYF.

Only a few counts were recorded for this clone. The V and J genes are TRBV7-9 and TRBJ2-5; no definite D call. CDR3 length: 15 residues. V gave up 1 base and J gave up 5 bases, with 14 bases separating them. Germline V CDR1 and CDR2: SEHNR, FQNEAQ (reference sequence). The CDR3 region is CASSLVGLPGETQYF. The DNA of the CDR3 is TGTGCCAGCAGCTTAGTCGGGCTTCCTGGGGAGACCCAGTACTTC. Looking up the rest from reference TRBV7-9 and TRBJ2-5 gives the full variable domain: DTGVSQNPRHKITKRGQNVTFRCDPISEHNRLYWYRQTLGQGPEFLTYFQNEAQLEKSRLLSDRFSAERPKGSFSTLEIQRTEQGDSAMYLCASSLVGLPGETQYFGPGTRLLVL.

The chain is built from TRBV18 and TRBJ1-3, with D perhaps TRBD1 (5 bases). V dropped 4 bases and J dropped 4 bases, with 20 bases sitting between them. The CDR3 spans 17 residues. Germline V gene data show CDR1 as KGHSH and CDR2 as LQKENI. The CDR3 reads CASSLQKPGHGGNTIYF. The CDR3 bases are TGTGCCAGCTCACTACAAAAGCCAGGGCACGGAGGAAACACCATATATTTT.

The rearrangement uses TRBV11-2 and TRBJ2-3, with unresolved D. Between the trimmed V and J ends, which lost 4 bases and 2 bases, there was a span of 13 bases. Germline lookup yields CDR1 SGHAT and CDR2 FQNNGV. The CDR3 is made up of 15 amino acids. For the CDR3, the DNA is TGTGCCAGCAGCTACAACCCATCCAACACAGATACGCAGTATTTT. Amino acids: CASSYNPSNTDTQYF.

The chain employs TRBV5-4 and TRBJ2-7; TRBD2 is a possible D gene (6 bases). Germline V lookup: CDR1 SGHNT, CDR2 YYREEE (reference sequence). Trimming pared 0 bases from V and 5 bases from J, leaving 18 bases between. The CDR3 totals 16 residues. CDR3 bases: TGTGCCAGCAGCTTGGCCTCGGTAAGTGGGAGGAACGAGCAGTACTTC. Its protein is CASSLASVSGRNEQYF.

The rearrangement joins TRBV6-1 to TRBJ1-1, with D perhaps matching TRBD1 (5 bases). The CDR3 contains 12 residues. V was pared by 3 bases and J by 6 bases, with 8 bases between. CDR1 is MNHNS, CDR2 SASEGT, per germline. The CDR3 region has the DNA TGTGCCAGCAGTGAGTGGGGGGCTGAAGCTTTCTTT. Amino acids: CASSEWGAEAFF.

The chain couples TRBV6-5 to TRBJ2-1; D gene ambiguous. Germline CDR1 is MNHEY and CDR2 is SVGAGI. The CDR3 is 14 residues long. V shed 4 bases and J shed 12 bases, with 19 bases lying between them. In DNA form, the CDR3 reads TGTGCCAGCAGTTTCCCATCACAAGGAACTACGCAGTTCTTC. It yields the protein CASSFPSQGTTQFF.

The J gene is TRBJ1-1, the V gene TRBV30; D unresolved. V dropped 0 bases and J dropped 3 bases, with 14 bases sitting between them. This CDR3 has 15 residues. The germline gives CDR1 GTSNPN, CDR2 SVGIG (reference sequence). CDR3 amino acids: CAWSVQQGLDTEAFF. CDR3 nucleotides: TGTGCCTGGAGTGTACAGCAAGGTTTGGACACTGAAGCTTTCTTT. Together with reference TRBV30 and TRBJ1-1, the CDR3 gives the full variable domain: SQTIHQWPATLVQPVGSPLSLECTVEGTSNPNLYWYRQAAGRGLQLLFYSVGIGQISSEVPQNLSASRPQDRQFILSSKKLLLSDSGFYLCAWSVQQGLDTEAFFGQGTRLTVV.

This rearrangement joins TRBV27 to TRBJ2-3; 7 nucleotides match TRBD2. This CDR3 comprises 16 residues. With 3 bases clipped from V and 4 bases from J, the junction kept 10 bases outside the gene matches. Germline assignment: CDR1 MNHEY and CDR2 SMNVEV (reference sequence). The CDR3 is CASSFLAEGGPDTQYF. CDR3 in DNA: TGTGCCAGCAGTTTCCTAGCGGAGGGAGGTCCAGATACGCAGTATTTT.

This clone was seen only once. This chain's CDR3 is CASSVSGTFNEQFF. CDR3 sequence (DNA): TGTGCCAGCAGCGTTTCCGGGACCTTCAATGAGCAGTTCTTC. The rearrangement joins TRBV9 to TRBJ2-1; D might be TRBD1 or TRBD2, each matching 5 bases. The germline gives CDR1 SGDLS, CDR2 YYNGEE. V was trimmed by 2 bases and J by 6 bases, leaving 12 bases between them. The CDR3 sequence is 14 residues long.

This clone was detected a few times. The chain is built from TRBV7-9 and TRBJ1-4; 10 nucleotides match TRBD1. CDR1 is SEHNR, CDR2 FQNEAQ, per germline (reference sequence). The J segment lost 13 bases and the V segment lost 6 bases, leaving 2 bases of the junction unmatched. This CDR3 has 11 residues. This CDR3 is CASSRTGGLFF. CDR3 in DNA: TGTGCCAGCAGTCGGACAGGGGGACTGTTTTTT.

J is TRBJ2-1 and V is TRBV6-6; 11 bases fit TRBD2. Germline lookup yields CDR1 MNHNY and CDR2 SVGAGI (reference sequence). CDR3 length equals 14 residues. J lost 8 bases, V lost 8 bases, and 8 bases had no gene match. CDR3 sequence (DNA): TGTGCCAGCCGAATAGCGGGGGGGCCAGATGAGCAGTTCTTC. It specifies CASRIAGGPDEQFF.

The chain uses TRBV6-1 and TRBJ1-4; D not certain. V was cut by 1 base and J by 4 bases, with 10 bases left in between. The germline V gene has CDR1 MNHNS and CDR2 SASEGT. The CDR3 runs 15 residues. This CDR3 reads CASSEGLGSNEKLFF. CDR3 DNA sequence: TGTGCCAGCAGTGAAGGTCTGGGCAGTAATGAAAAACTGTTTTTT.

This clone was observed once. This chain links TRBV6-4 with TRBJ1-1, with TRBD1 matching over 10 bases. Germline CDR1 reads MRHNA; CDR2 reads SNTAGT. The V gene end was trimmed by 3 bases and the J gene end by 5 bases; junction bases not matched to a gene: 3. The CDR3 loop spans 14 amino acids. DNA for the CDR3: TGTGCCAGCAGTGAAGACAGGGGGCATACTGAAGCTTTCTTT. This encodes CASSEDRGHTEAFF.

This clone was found a few times. The rearrangement joins TRBV7-2 to TRBJ1-5; 9 bases are shared with TRBD1. Germline assignment: CDR1 SGHTA and CDR2 FQGNSA. The trim removed 0 bases at V and 7 bases at J, leaving 7 bases unmatched. The CDR3 is 16 amino acids. The CDR3 nucleotides read TGTGCCAGCAGCTTAGCCGGGACAGGGTTGCAGCAGCCCCAGCATTTT. This encodes CASSLAGTGLQQPQHF.